Reported below is one T cell receptor beta chain. Trimming pared 10 bases from V and 3 bases from J, leaving 21 bases between. The CDR3 is made up of 16 amino acids. Germline V CDR1 and CDR2: WNHNN, SYGVQD (reference sequence). The data belong to a study of blood T cell repertoires in COVID-19. Study in general: COVID-19 samples from acute and convalescent phases originated in the United States, Italy and Spain.

The protocol was immunoSEQ multiplex PCR, while the TCRdb copy is restricted to in-frame clones and leaves out a portion. The data contain tens of thousands of clones, about 90% of them singletons. The rearrangement joins TRBV10-1 to TRBJ1-4, with D possibly matching TRBD1 (5 bases). The receptor was isolated from a man aged 45-65 years with COVID-19, enrolled during active disease. Material: peripheral blood. The CDR3 reads CATRGGDVPANEKLFF. The CDR3 coding sequence is TGCGCCACCCGGGGAGGGGACGTCCCGGCTAATGAAAAACTGTTTTTT.